The 15 T cell receptor beta chains in this list originate from one sample, sequenced in a study of cytomegalovirus exposure and HLA in healthy donors. The PCR made use of 60 Vbeta and 13 Jbeta primers. Measured with immunoSEQ multiplex PCR; TCRdb has only the in-frame clones, and not every one. The profile shows 100,000 to 150,000 clones, over 60% of them singletons. Sequencing was done on a sample of PBMCs. The receptors were sampled from a human donor in good health.

A note on this clone: At one boundary the junction diverges from the germline segment, which might be a read error. The V and J genes are TRBV29-1 and TRBJ2-7; D not resolved. The CDR3 has 13 residues. The germline gives CDR1 SQVTM, CDR2 ANQGSEA. In nucleotides, the CDR3 is TGCAGCCTTGAACCCGACAATAGCTACGAGCAGTACTTC. Protein product: CSLEPDNSYEQYF.

The V gene is TRBV27, the J gene TRBJ1-2; 8 bases are shared with TRBD1. V lost 0 bases, J lost 7 bases, and 7 bases stayed unmatched. Germline CDR1 reads MNHEY; CDR2 reads SMNVEV (reference sequence). The CDR3 covers 15 residues. CDR3 amino acids: CASSLSWTGKGGYTF. Written as DNA, the CDR3 is TGTGCCAGCAGTTTATCTTGGACAGGGAAGGGTGGCTACACCTTC.

The chain combines TRBV29-1 with TRBJ2-1, with 7 bases lining up with TRBD1. The CDR3 loop spans 16 amino acids. CDR1 is SQVTM and CDR2 is ANQGSEA in the germline V gene. The V segment lost 2 bases and the J segment 2 bases; nucleotides outside the gene matches: 9. The chain's CDR3 is CSVERGQLLTYNEQFF. CDR3 nucleotide sequence: TGCAGCGTTGAAAGGGGGCAACTGCTAACCTACAATGAGCAGTTCTTC.

The rearrangement links TRBV13 to TRBJ2-5; 7 bases align to TRBD2. The V and J ends lost 0 bases and 5 bases, in that order; junction bases with no gene match: 9. This CDR3 has 16 amino acids. Germline CDR1 reads PRHDT; CDR2 reads FYEKMQ (reference sequence). CDR3 DNA sequence: TGTGCCAGCAGCTTAGGGGGGGGAGGGCCGGTGGAGACCCAGTACTTC. Encoded protein: CASSLGGGGPVETQYF.

The CDR3 sequence: CASSYSTLYEQYF. CDR3 DNA sequence: TGTGCCAGCAGTTATTCTACCCTCTACGAGCAGTACTTC. The V and J genes are TRBV6-5 and TRBJ2-7, with unresolved D. The CDR3 is 13 amino acids. Trimming shortened V by 3 bases and J by 3 bases, and 9 bases separated the two germline ends. CDR1 is MNHEY, CDR2 SVGAGI, per germline.

The chain couples TRBV7-9 to TRBJ1-6, with D possibly being TRBD1 (6 bases). Germline-derived CDR1 and CDR2 are SEHNR and FQNEAQ (reference sequence). Between the trimmed V and J ends, which lost 2 bases and 10 bases, there was a span of 9 bases. The CDR3 has 13 amino acids. Here the CDR3 reads CASSLKGVSPLHF. CDR3 in DNA: TGTGCCAGCAGCTTAAAGGGGGTCTCACCCCTCCACTTT. Combining the CDR3 with reference TRBV7-9 and TRBJ1-6 gives the whole variable domain DTGVSQNPRHKITKRGQNVTFRCDPISEHNRLYWYRQTLGQGPEFLTYFQNEAQLEKSRLLSDRFSAERPKGSFSTLEIQRTEQGDSAMYLCASSLKGVSPLHFGNGTRLTVT.

This clone turned up a few times. V gene TRBV7-3 combines with J gene TRBJ2-1; D perhaps matches TRBD1 (6 bases). Trimming shortened V by 5 bases and J by 7 bases, and 18 bases separated the two germline ends. CDR3 size: 15 residues. Germline V gene sequence: CDR1 SGHTA, CDR2 FQGTGA. The CDR3 sequence is CASSPMGATGNEQFF. DNA of the CDR3: TGTGCCAGCAGCCCGATGGGGGCCACGGGGAATGAGCAGTTCTTC.

The J gene is TRBJ2-5, the V gene TRBV11-3; D is ambiguous. The germline CDR1 and CDR2 sequences are SGHNT and YENEEA. The V end lost 0 bases, the J end lost 6 bases, and 5 bases lay between the germline ends. This CDR3 spans 12 amino acids. CDR3 protein: CASSLDGQTQYF. CDR3 bases: TGTGCCAGCAGCTTAGATGGCCAGACCCAGTACTTC.

The chain uses TRBV30 and TRBJ2-6, with 7 nucleotides matching TRBD1. This CDR3 comprises 18 residues. V shed 3 bases and J 0 bases; nucleotides not matched to a gene: 11. CDR1 is GTSNPN, CDR2 SVGIG, per germline (reference sequence). The CDR3 DNA reads TGTGCCTGGAGCCGCTTCCGGACAGGCGGCTCTGGGGCCAACGTCCTGACTTTC. Its protein product is CAWSRFRTGGSGANVLTF.

V gene TRBV28 combines with J gene TRBJ1-1, with TRBD1 matching 7 bases. Germline V lookup: CDR1 MDHEN, CDR2 SYDVKM. The V segment lost 7 bases and the J segment 4 bases; nucleotides outside the gene matches: 9. CDR3 length equals 14 residues. The CDR3 DNA follows: TGTGCCAGCAAACAGGGGCCGAGAGGCACTGAAGCTTTCTTT. Protein product: CASKQGPRGTEAFF.

This clone has just a few counts. The chain uses TRBV10-3 and TRBJ2-3; D may be TRBD1 (5 bases). The CDR3 length is 15 residues. Per the germline V gene, CDR1 is ENHRY and CDR2 is SYGVKD. Trimming pared 4 bases from V and 1 base from J, leaving 12 bases between. The DNA of the CDR3 is TGTGCCATCAGTGTCGGGCAGGGCGGCACAGATACGCAGTATTTT. This gives the protein CAISVGQGGTDTQYF.

This clone has just one count. The V call is TRBV7-9, the J call TRBJ2-2; 11 bases align to TRBD2. The CDR3 is 15 amino acids. The V gene end was trimmed by 3 bases and the J gene end by 4 bases; junction bases not matched to a gene: 1. Germline CDR1 is SEHNR and CDR2 is FQNEAQ (reference sequence). CDR3 amino acids: CASSFTSGSTGELFF. The CDR3 nucleotides read TGTGCCAGCAGCTTCACTAGCGGGAGCACCGGGGAGCTGTTTTTT.

This sequence joins TRBV6-1 and TRBJ2-2, with 9 bases fitting TRBD1. The CDR3 consists of 14 residues. V was clipped by 6 bases and J by 7 bases; unmatched bases: 6. Per germline, CDR1 MNHNS and CDR2 SASEGT. CDR3 sequence (DNA): TGTGCCAGCAGGATACAGGGGGCTTACGGGGAGCTGTTTTTT. Its translation: CASRIQGAYGELFF.

This chain links TRBV28 with TRBJ1-3; D may be TRBD1 (5 bases). The germline gives CDR1 MDHEN, CDR2 SYDVKM. The V and J ends lost 4 bases and 2 bases respectively, with 18 bases between them. This CDR3 has 17 amino acids. The CDR3 DNA follows: TGTGCCAGCAGTTCTCTCCCCCCAGACAGCCCTGGAAACACCATATATTTT. Amino acids: CASSSLPPDSPGNTIYF.

This clone was recorded a few times. The chain carries TRBV2 and TRBJ1-2; D may be TRBD1 (6 bases). Germline lookup yields CDR1 SNHLY and CDR2 FYNNEI. With 2 bases removed from V and 6 bases from J, the gap between germline ends came to 7 bases. The CDR3 has 12 residues. CDR3 residues: CASSETGNGYTF. The CDR3 nucleotides are TGTGCCAGCAGTGAAACAGGGAATGGCTACACCTTC.